A single sample is the source of the 10 T cell receptor beta chains below, sequenced in a study of cytomegalovirus exposure and HLA in healthy donors. The PCR made use of 60 Vbeta and 13 Jbeta primers. The method was immunoSEQ multiplex PCR; TCRdb's version includes in-frame clones alone and lacks a portion of them. Of 190,000 or so clones detected, about 80% appear once; the ten largest clones hold 0.65%. The sequenced sample was PBMCs. These receptors all stem from a boy aged 5-17 years in good health and CMV-seronegative.

The genes are TRBV7-9 and TRBJ1-4; unclear D gene. This CDR3 is built from 14 residues. CDR1 and CDR2 (germline): SEHNR, FQNEAQ (reference sequence). The ends were cut back, 0 bases at V and 7 bases at J, with 9 bases in the middle. Here the CDR3 DNA reads TGTGCCAGCAGCTTAGCGATCGGTGGTGAAAAACTGTTTTTT. Translating it yields CASSLAIGGEKLFF.

CDR3 DNA sequence: TGTGCCAGCAGCTTCGAAGGAGCCGGCACTGAAGCTTTCTTT. Encoded protein: CASSFEGAGTEAFF. The chain uses TRBV7-9 and TRBJ1-1; D gene ambiguous. V dropped 3 bases and J dropped 4 bases, with 12 bases sitting between them. Per the germline V gene, CDR1 is SEHNR and CDR2 is FQNEAQ (reference sequence). There are 14 residues in the CDR3.

The chain has TRBV7-6 and TRBJ2-3; 7 positions agree with TRBD2. The CDR3 consists of 16 residues. The germline gives CDR1 SGHVS, CDR2 FNYEAQ. Trimming removed 7 bases from V and 12 bases from J; junction bases left unmatched: 22. The CDR3 here is CASTTLLMGLPRGQYF. CDR3 nucleotide sequence: TGTGCCAGCACCACCCTGCTCATGGGACTACCAAGAGGCCAGTATTTT.

This clone was detected only once. The rearrangement links TRBV7-9 to TRBJ1-1; D is uncertain. Germline lookup yields CDR1 SEHNR and CDR2 FQNEAQ (reference sequence). The CDR3 has 14 amino acids. V was trimmed by 2 bases and J by 1 base, leaving 8 bases between them. The CDR3 coding sequence is TGTGCCAGCAGCTTAAATGGCAGGAACACTGAAGCTTTCTTT. This translates into CASSLNGRNTEAFF.

This chain links TRBV7-3 with TRBJ1-2, with D maybe TRBD1 (5 bases). The CDR3 runs 15 residues. CDR1 and CDR2 from the germline V gene are SGHTA and FQGTGA. V was cut by 2 bases and J by 6 bases, with 16 bases left in between. The CDR3 here is CASSLYPGIPNGYTF. The CDR3 coding sequence is TGTGCCAGCAGCTTATATCCAGGGATTCCTAATGGCTACACCTTC.

This rearrangement joins TRBV7-8 to TRBJ2-7, with a tentative D call TRBD1 (5 bases). V lost 1 base and J lost 2, with 12 bases in between. Germline V gives CDR1 SGHVS, CDR2 FQNEAQ. The CDR3 consists of 15 residues. CDR3 residues: CASSLVRGGAYEQYF. The CDR3 nucleotides read TGTGCCAGCAGCTTAGTTAGGGGCGGTGCCTACGAGCAGTACTTC.

The CDR3 region has the DNA TGTGCCAGCAGTTCCGGGGTAGAAGCTTTCTTT. Protein: CASSSGVEAFF. The chain uses TRBV6-1 and TRBJ1-1, with no clear D. V shed 5 bases and J shed 8 bases, with 9 bases lying between them. Germline CDR1 reads MNHNS; CDR2 reads SASEGT. The CDR3 runs 11 residues.

V and J are TRBV20-1 and TRBJ2-7; D is perhaps TRBD1 (5 bases). The V end was cut by 5 bases, the J end by 12 bases, with 17 bases between. The CDR3 spans 11 residues. CDR1 and CDR2 from the germline V gene are DFQATT and SNEGSKA (reference sequence). The CDR3, as DNA: TGCAGTGCTCGGGCAGGGAATCCCCCGTACTTC. Residues: CSARAGNPPYF.

The chain carries TRBV11-1 and TRBJ2-7; TRBD2 is a possible D gene (6 bases). Trimming pared 1 base from V and 2 bases from J, leaving 15 bases between. Germline V gene sequence: CDR1 SGHAT, CDR2 FQDESV (reference sequence). CDR3 length: 16 residues. The CDR3 nucleotides read TGTGCCAGCAGCTTAGGAGAGCCACGGACTACCTACGAGCAGTACTTC. Translation gives CASSLGEPRTTYEQYF.

CDR3 coding DNA: TGTGCCAGCAGTTACTCGAGCCCCGGAAACACCATATATTTT. It is translated as CASSYSSPGNTIYF. This chain uses TRBV6-6 with TRBJ1-3; no clear D. Trimming removed 0 bases from V and 4 bases from J, with 7 bases in between. The CDR3 sequence is 14 residues long. The germline V gene encodes CDR1 MNHNY and CDR2 SVGAGI (reference sequence).